This T cell receptor (beta chain) appears in the sequencing data of a study of blood T cell repertoires in COVID-19 (TCRdb year 2020). About the investigation overall: Collaborator samples came from the United States, Italy and Spain and covered acute and convalescent phases of COVID-19. The prospective study material was composed of cDNA or gDNA derived from T cells, B-cell-depleted T cells, or PBMCs. Subjects who had been exposed to COVID-19, were actively infected with it, or had recovered from it provided the deeply sampled blood TCRbeta repertoires that made up the dataset. A freely available public database, intended as a resource for researchers studying the immune response to SARS-CoV-2, is where the repertoires were released. Samples came from the ongoing ImmuneRACE study (first 160 participants) plus 1,254 subjects from 6 global collaborators. The sample metadata nearly always contained a de-identified subject ID, COVID-19 status, age in years and sex. Where available, HLA class I and class II types were obtained from metadata supplied by the sample provider rather than from assay-based typing. Results and caveats for the whole study, not just this receptor: Clinical and demographic metadata were provided uncurated, with the amount varying by source and participant.

Comment on this clone: The antigen it binds to is not known. Per-base qualities were not stored, and no clone one base away is much larger. Other nucleotide sequences from this sample produce the same CDR3.

The immunoSEQ Assay, a bias-controlled multiplex PCR, was used to amplify TCRbeta CDR3 regions from genomic DNA. Per the source publication's procedure: Nucleated cell counts per sample were estimated from amplification of reference gene primers within the assay. To quantify the absolute abundance of each unique TCRbeta CDR3 rearrangement, sequence reads were collapsed and filtered. For each sample, productive Simpson clonality was calculated by taking the square root of Simpson's diversity index across productive rearrangements. Sourced from immuneACCESS, this table was stored by TCRdb with only in-frame sequences that have V and J called. A share of the clones is absent; for the studies checked, an unresolved V gene accounts for under half, and the remainder has no known explanation. V, J and clone size derive from that table, while D and trimming were established from the DNA sequence. The sample contains under 300,000 clones, 70% to 90% of them found a single time. Together, the top ten hold 2.1% of the sample.

Another Seattle source contributed samples from volunteer blood donors who had recovered from COVID-19. The collaborating institutions used their own protocols to collect whole blood in K2EDTA tubes. Collaborator samples were shipped for TCRbeta analysis as frozen whole blood, isolated PBMCs, or DNA extracted from either sample type. This TCR was sampled from a woman between 35 and 50 years old who had recovered from COVID-19. The sequenced sample was peripheral blood.

This receptor carries the CDR3 CASSYGQGGSYEQYF. The nucleotides read TGTGCCAGCAGTTACGGACAGGGGGGCTCCTACGAGCAGTACTTC. Recombination connected TRBV6-5 to TRBJ2-7, and 10 junctional nucleotides match TRBD1. From V the trimming removes 2 bases and from J it removes 0 bases, while the gene matches leave 1 base of the junction unaccounted for. CDR1 and CDR2 were assigned from the germline V gene as MNHEY and SVGAGI. CDR3 length: 15 amino acids, cysteine to phenylalanine. Only CDR3 DNA remains: 45 bases, in frame from the first base.